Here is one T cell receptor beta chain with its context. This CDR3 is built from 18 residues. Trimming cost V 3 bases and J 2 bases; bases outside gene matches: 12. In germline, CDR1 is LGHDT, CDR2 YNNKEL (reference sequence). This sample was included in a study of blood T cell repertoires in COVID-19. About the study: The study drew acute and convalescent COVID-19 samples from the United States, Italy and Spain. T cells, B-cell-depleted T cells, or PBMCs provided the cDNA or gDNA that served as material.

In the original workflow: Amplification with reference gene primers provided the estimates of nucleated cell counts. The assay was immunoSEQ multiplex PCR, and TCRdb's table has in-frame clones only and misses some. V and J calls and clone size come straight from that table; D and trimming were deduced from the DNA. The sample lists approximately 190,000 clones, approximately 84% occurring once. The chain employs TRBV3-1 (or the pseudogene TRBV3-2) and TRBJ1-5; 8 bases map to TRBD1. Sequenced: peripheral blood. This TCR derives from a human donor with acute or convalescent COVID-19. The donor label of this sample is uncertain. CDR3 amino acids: CASSHLGQGLSGNQPQHF. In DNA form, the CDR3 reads TGTGCCAGCAGCCACCTAGGACAGGGTCTTTCGGGCAATCAGCCCCAGCATTTT.